This T cell receptor (beta chain) emerged from a study of regulatory T cells in long-lasting Graves disease. Many counts were recorded for this clonotype. Noted time point: newly diagnosed GD, antithyroid drugs for less than 3 months. Extracted RNA from PBMCs served as the source of the TCR library. Relying on iRepertoire HTBI primers and Arm-PCR of CDR3 regions, the team built TCR beta libraries. One entry per CDR3 protein results from TCRdb running MiXCR on the multiplex PCR reads. The table includes roughly 510,000 distinct CDR3 sequences, around 16% detected once. Germline values: CDR1 SGHRS, CDR2 YFSETQ. Trimming took 2 bases from V and 0 from J; bases not matched to a gene: 8. The CDR3 sequence is 17 residues long. A further study also used this sample, focusing on T cells in Graves' hyperthyroidism and ophthalmopathy. From that paper: Diagnoses were made from clinical symptoms, serum measures (thyroxine and TRAb), thyroid ultrasound and orbital computed tomography.

The starting material was peripheral blood mononuclear cells (PBMCs), obtained at new diagnosis, from a patient treated with antithyroid drugs. This chain joins TRBV5-1 and TRBJ1-2; 9 bases are shared with TRBD1. The receptor comes from a man between 18 and 35 years old with Graves disease. The CDR3: CASSFGQGSLSNYGYTF. The CDR3 DNA is TGCGCCAGCAGCTTCGGACAGGGGTCGCTCTCTAACTATGGCTACACCTTC.